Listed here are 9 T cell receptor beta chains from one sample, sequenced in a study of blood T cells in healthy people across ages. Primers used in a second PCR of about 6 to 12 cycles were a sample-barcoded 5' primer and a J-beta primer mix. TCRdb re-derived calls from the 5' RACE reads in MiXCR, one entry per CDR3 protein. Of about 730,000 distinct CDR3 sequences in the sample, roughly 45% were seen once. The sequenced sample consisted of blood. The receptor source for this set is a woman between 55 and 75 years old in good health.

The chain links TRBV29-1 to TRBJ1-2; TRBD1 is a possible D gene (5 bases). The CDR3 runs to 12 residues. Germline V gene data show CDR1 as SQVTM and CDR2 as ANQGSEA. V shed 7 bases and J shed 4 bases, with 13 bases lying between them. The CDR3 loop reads CSATRGTYGYTF. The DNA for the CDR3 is TGCAGCGCCACGAGGGGTACCTATGGCTACACCTTC.

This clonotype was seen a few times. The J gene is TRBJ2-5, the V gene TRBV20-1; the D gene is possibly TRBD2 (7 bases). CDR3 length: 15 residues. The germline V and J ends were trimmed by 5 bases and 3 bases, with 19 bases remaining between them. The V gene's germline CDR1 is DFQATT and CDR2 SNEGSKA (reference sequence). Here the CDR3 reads CSASGRLGGEETQYF. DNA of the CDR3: TGCAGTGCTTCTGGCAGATTAGGGGGGGAAGAGACCCAGTACTTC.

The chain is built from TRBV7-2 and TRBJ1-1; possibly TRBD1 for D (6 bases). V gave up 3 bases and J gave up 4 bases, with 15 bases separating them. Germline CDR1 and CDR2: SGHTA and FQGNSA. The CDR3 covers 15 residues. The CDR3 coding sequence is TGTGCCAGCAGCTTGGGGGGGGCGGCGGCCACTGAAGCTTTCTTT. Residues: CASSLGGAAATEAFF.

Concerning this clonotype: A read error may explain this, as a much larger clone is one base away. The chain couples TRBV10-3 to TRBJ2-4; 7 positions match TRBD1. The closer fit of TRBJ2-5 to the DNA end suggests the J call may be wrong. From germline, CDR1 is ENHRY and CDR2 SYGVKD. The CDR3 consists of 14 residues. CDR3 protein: CTTQRGLGQETQYF. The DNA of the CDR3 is TGTACCACCCAGAGGGGGCTGGGGCAAGAGACCCAGTACTTC.

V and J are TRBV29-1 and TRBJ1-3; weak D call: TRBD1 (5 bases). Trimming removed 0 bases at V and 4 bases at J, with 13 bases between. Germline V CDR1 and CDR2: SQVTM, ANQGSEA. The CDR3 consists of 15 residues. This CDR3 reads CSVEDNGHWGNTIYF. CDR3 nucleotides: TGCAGCGTTGAAGACAACGGACACTGGGGAAACACCATATATTTT.

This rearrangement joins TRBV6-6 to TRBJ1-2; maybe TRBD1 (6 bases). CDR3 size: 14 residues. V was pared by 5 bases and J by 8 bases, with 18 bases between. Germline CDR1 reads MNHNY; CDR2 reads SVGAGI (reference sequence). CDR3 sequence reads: CASSRTESPEGYTF. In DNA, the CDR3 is TGTGCCAGCAGTCGGACAGAATCACCGGAAGGCTACACCTTC.

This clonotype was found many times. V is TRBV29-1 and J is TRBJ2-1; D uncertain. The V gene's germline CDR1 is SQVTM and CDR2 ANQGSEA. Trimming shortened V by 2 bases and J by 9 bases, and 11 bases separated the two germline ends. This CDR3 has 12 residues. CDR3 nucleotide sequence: TGCAGCGTTGAAACGGCATCTAGTGAGCAGTTCTTC. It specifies CSVETASSEQFF.

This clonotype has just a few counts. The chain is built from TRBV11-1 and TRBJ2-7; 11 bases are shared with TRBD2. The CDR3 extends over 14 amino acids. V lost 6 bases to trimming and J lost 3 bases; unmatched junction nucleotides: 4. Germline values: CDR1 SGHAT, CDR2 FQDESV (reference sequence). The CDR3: CASSSGGADYEQYF. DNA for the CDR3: TGTGCCAGCAGTAGCGGGGGGGCTGACTACGAGCAGTACTTC. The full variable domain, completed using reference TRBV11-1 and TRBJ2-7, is EAEVAQSPRYKITEKSQAVAFWCDPISGHATLYWYRQILGQGPELLVQFQDESVVDDSQLPKDRFSAERLKGVDSTLKIQPAELGDSAMYLCASSSGGADYEQYFGPGTRLTVT.

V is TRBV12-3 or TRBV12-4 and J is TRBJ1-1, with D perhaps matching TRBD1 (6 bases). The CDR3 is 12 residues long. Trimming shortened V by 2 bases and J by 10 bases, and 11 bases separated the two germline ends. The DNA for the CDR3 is TGTGCCAGCAGTTTAAACAGGGTGCGAGCTTTCTTT. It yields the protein CASSLNRVRAFF.